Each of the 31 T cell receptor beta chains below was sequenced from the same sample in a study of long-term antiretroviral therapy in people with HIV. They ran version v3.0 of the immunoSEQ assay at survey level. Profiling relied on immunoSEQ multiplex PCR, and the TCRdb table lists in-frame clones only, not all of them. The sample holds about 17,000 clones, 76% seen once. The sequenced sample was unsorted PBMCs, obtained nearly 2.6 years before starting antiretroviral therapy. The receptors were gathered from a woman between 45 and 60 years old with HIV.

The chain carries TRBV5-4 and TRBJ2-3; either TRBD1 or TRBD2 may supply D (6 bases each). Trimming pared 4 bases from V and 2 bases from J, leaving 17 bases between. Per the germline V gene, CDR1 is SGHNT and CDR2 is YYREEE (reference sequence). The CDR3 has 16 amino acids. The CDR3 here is CASSPLGGRDTDTQYF. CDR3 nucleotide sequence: TGTGCCAGCAGCCCCTTGGGGGGCCGGGACACAGATACGCAGTATTTT.

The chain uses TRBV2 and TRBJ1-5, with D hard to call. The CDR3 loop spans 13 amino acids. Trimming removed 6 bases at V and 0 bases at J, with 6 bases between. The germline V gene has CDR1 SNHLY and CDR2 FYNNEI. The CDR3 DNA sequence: TGTGCCAGCAGGCGGGATAGCAATCAGCCCCAGCATTTT. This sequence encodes CASRRDSNQPQHF.

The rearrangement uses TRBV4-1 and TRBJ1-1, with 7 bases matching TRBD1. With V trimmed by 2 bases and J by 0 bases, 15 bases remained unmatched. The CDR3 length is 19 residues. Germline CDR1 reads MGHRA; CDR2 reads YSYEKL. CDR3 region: CASSQPIPGQLGMNTEAFF. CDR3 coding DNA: TGCGCCAGCAGCCAACCTATTCCGGGACAGTTAGGTATGAACACTGAAGCTTTCTTT.

CDR3 residues: CSAAAGNTIYF. The CDR3 DNA sequence: TGCAGTGCGGCCGCAGGAAACACCATATATTTT. This chain uses TRBV20-1 with TRBJ1-3; D gene ambiguous. This CDR3 is 11 amino acids long. The ends were cut back, 6 bases at V and 4 bases at J, with 7 bases in the middle. Germline V CDR1 and CDR2: DFQATT, SNEGSKA (reference sequence).

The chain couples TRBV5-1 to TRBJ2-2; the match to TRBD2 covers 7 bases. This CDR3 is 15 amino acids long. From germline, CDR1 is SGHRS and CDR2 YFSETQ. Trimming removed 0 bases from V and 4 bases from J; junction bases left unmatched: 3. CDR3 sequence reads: CASSLDGGITGELFF. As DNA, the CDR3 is TGCGCCAGCAGCTTGGACGGGGGGATCACCGGGGAGCTGTTTTTT. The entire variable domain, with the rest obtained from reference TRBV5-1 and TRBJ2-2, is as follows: KAGVTQTPRYLIKTRGQQVTLSCSPISGHRSVSWYQQTPGQGLQFLFEYFSETQRNKGNFPGRFSGRQFSNSRSEMNVSTLELGDSALYLCASSLDGGITGELFFGEGSRLTVL.

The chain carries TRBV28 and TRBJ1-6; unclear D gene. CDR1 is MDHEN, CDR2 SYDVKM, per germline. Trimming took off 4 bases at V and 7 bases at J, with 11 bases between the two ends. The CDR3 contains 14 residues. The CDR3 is CASSSYLANSPLHF. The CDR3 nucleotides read TGTGCCAGCAGTTCGTACTTGGCAAATTCACCCCTCCACTTT.

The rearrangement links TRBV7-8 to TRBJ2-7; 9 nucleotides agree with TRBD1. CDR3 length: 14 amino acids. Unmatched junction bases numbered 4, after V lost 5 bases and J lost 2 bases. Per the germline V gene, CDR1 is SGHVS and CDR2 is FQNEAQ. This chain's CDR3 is CASSPWDRAYEQYF. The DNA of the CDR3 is TGTGCCAGCAGCCCCTGGGACAGGGCCTACGAGCAGTACTTC.

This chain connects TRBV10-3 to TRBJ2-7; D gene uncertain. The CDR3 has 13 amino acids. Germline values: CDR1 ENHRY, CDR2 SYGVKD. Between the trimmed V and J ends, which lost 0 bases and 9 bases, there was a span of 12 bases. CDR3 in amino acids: CAISESLGTGQYV. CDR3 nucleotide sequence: TGTGCCATCAGTGAGTCTTTGGGTACGGGGCAGTACGTC.

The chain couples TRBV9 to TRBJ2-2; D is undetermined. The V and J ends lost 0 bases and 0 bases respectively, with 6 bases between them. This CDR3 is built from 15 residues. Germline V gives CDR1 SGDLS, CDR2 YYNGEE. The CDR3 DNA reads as TGTGCCAGCAGCGTAGAGGCCTCGAACACCGGGGAGCTGTTTTTT. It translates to CASSVEASNTGELFF.

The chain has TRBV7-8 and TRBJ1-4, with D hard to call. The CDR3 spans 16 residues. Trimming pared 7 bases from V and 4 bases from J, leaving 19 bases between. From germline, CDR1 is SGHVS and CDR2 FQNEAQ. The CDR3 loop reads CASTDTLKGRNEKLFF. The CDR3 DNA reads TGTGCCAGCACCGACACTCTAAAGGGTCGTAATGAAAAACTGTTTTTT. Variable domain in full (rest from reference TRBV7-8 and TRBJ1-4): GAGVSQSPRYKVAKRGQDVALRCDPISGHVSLFWYQQALGQGPEFLTYFQNEAQLDKSGLPSDRFFAERPEGSVSTLKIQRTQQEDSAVYLCASTDTLKGRNEKLFFGSGTQLSVL.

The CDR3 spells CASSPRLNTEAFF. CDR3 DNA: TGTGCCAGCAGCCCCAGATTGAACACTGAAGCTTTCTTT. The chain carries TRBV7-9 and TRBJ1-1; D remains ambiguous. V lost 5 bases to trimming and J lost 0 bases, with 7 bases between them. The CDR3 has 13 amino acids. The germline CDR1 and CDR2 sequences are SEHNR and FQNEAQ (reference sequence). The full variable domain, with the rest looked up from reference TRBV7-9 and TRBJ1-1, is DTGVSQNPRHKITKRGQNVTFRCDPISEHNRLYWYRQTLGQGPEFLTYFQNEAQLEKSRLLSDRFSAERPKGSFSTLEIQRTEQGDSAMYLCASSPRLNTEAFFGQGTRLTVV.

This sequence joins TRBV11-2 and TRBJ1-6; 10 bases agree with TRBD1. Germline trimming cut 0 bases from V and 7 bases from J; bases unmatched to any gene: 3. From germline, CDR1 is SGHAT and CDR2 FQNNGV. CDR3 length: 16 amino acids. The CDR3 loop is CASSLDPGQGNSPLHF. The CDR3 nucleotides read TGTGCCAGCAGCTTAGACCCGGGACAGGGGAATTCACCCCTCCACTTT.

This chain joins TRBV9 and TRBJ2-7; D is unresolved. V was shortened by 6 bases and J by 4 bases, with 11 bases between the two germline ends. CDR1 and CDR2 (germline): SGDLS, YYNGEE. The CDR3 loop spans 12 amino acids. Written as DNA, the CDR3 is TGTGCCAGCATCCCTTCCCTTTACGAGCAGTACGTC. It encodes CASIPSLYEQYV.

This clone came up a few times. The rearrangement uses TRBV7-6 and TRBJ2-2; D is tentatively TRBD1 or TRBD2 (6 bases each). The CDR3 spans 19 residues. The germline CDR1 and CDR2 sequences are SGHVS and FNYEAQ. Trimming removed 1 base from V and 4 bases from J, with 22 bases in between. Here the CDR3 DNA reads TGTGCCAGCAGCTTAGATGGCCAGGGTGACGGGGGCGGCACCGGGGAGCTGTTTTTT. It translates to CASSLDGQGDGGGTGELFF.

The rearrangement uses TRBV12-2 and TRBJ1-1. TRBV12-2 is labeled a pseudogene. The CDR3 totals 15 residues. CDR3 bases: TGTGCAAGTCGCTTAAGAACACGGGGGAACACTGAAGCTTTCTTT. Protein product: CASRLRTRGNTEAFF.

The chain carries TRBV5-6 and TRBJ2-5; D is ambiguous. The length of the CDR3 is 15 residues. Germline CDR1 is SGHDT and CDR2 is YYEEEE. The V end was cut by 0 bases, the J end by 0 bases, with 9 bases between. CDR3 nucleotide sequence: TGTGCCAGCAGCTTGGGAGTCGCTTACCAAGAGACCCAGTACTTC. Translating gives CASSLGVAYQETQYF. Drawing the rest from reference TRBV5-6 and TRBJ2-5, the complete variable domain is DAGVTQSPTHLIKTRGQQVTLRCSPKSGHDTVSWYQQALGQGPQFIFQYYEEEERQRGNFPDRFSGHQFPNYSSELNVNALLLGDSALYLCASSLGVAYQETQYFGPGTRLLVL.

CDR3 amino acids: CASSLGGQLSGYTF. In DNA form, the CDR3 reads TGTGCCAGCAGCTTAGGGGGACAGCTCTCGGGCTACACCTTC. The genes are TRBV7-6 and TRBJ1-2, with 7 nucleotides matching TRBD1. The length of the CDR3 is 14 residues. Germline V gene lookup returns CDR1 SGHVS and CDR2 FNYEAQ. J was trimmed by 8 bases and V by 1 base; bases with no gene match: 7.

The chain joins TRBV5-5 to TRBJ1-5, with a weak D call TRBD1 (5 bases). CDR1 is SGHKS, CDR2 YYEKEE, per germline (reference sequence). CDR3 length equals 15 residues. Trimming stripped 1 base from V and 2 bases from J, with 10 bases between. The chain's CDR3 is CASSLWGVGNQPQHF. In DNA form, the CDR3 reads TGTGCCAGCAGCTTGTGGGGGGTGGGCAATCAGCCCCAGCATTTT.

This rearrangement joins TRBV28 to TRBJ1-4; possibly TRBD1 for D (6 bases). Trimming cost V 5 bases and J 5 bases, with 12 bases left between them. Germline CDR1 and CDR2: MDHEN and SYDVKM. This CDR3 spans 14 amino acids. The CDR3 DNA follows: TGTGCCAGCAGTCCTACAGGGTACAATGAAAAACTGTTTTTT. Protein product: CASSPTGYNEKLFF.

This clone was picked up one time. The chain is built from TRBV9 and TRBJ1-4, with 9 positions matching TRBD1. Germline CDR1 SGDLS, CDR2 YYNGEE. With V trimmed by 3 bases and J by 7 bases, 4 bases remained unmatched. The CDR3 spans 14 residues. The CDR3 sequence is CASSAWDRAEKLFF. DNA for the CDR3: TGTGCCAGCAGCGCCTGGGACAGGGCTGAAAAACTGTTTTTT.

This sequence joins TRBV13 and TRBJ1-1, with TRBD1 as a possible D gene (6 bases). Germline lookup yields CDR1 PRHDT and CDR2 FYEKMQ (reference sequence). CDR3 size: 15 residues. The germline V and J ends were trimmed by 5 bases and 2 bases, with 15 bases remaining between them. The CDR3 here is CASSTGQPPNTEAFF. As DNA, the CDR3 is TGTGCCAGCAGCACCGGACAGCCACCCAACACTGAAGCTTTCTTT.

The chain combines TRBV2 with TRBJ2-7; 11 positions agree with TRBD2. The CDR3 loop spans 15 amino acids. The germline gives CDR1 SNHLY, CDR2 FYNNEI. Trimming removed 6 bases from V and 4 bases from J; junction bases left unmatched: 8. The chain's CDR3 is CASRLLAGASYEQYV. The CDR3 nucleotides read TGTGCCAGCAGATTACTAGCGGGGGCCTCATACGAGCAGTACGTC.

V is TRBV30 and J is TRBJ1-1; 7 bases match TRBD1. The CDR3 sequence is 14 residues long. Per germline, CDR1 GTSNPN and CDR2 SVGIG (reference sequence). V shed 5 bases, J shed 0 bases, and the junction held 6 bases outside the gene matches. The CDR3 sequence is CAWGRQGLNTEAFF. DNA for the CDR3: TGTGCCTGGGGTAGACAGGGATTGAACACTGAAGCTTTCTTT. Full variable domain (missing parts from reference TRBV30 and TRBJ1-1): SQTIHQWPATLVQPVGSPLSLECTVEGTSNPNLYWYRQAAGRGLQLLFYSVGIGQISSEVPQNLSASRPQDRQFILSSKKLLLSDSGFYLCAWGRQGLNTEAFFGQGTRLTVV.

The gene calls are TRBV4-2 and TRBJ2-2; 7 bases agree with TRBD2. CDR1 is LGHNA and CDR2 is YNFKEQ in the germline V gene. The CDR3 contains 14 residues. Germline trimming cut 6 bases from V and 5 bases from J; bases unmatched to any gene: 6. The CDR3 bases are TGTGCCAGCAGATGGACTAGTGGAACCGGGGAGCTGTTTTTT. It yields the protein CASRWTSGTGELFF.

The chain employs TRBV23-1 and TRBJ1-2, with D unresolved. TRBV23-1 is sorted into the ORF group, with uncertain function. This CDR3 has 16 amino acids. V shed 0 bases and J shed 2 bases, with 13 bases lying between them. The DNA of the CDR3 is TGCGCCAGCAGTCAATCGCGAGTTTCCGAGAACTATGGCTACACCTTC. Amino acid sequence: CASSQSRVSENYGYTF.

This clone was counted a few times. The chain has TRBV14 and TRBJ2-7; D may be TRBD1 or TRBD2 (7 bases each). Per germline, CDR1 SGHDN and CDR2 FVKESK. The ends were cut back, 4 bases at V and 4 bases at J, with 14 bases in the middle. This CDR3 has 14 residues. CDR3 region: CASSPTGEGYEQYV. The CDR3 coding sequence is TGTGCCAGCAGCCCCACAGGGGAGGGGTACGAGCAGTACGTC.

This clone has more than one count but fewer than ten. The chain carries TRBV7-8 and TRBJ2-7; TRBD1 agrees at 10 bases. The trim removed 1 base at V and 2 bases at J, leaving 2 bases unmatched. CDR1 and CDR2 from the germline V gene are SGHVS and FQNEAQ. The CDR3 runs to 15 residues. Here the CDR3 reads CASSLVDRGTYEQYF. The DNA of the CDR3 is TGTGCCAGCAGCTTAGTGGACAGGGGGACCTACGAGCAGTACTTC.

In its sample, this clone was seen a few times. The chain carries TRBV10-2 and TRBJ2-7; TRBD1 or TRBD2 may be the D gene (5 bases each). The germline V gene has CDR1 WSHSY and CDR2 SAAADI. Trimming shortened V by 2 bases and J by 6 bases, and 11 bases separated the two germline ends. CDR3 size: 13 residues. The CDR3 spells CASSEVIGTEQYV. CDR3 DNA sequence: TGCGCCAGCAGTGAGGTGATAGGGACCGAGCAGTACGTC.

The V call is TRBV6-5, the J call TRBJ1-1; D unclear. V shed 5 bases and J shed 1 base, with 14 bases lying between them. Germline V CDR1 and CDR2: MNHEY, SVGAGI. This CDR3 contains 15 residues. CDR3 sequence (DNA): TGTGCCAGCAGTCGTCGCGATATTACGAACACTGAAGCTTTCTTT. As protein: CASSRRDITNTEAFF.

The CDR3 protein is CASSLPGTSKYEQYF. CDR3 nucleotide sequence: TGTGCCAGCAGCTTACCCGGGACTAGTAAGTACGAGCAGTACTTC. This rearrangement joins TRBV7-2 to TRBJ2-7, with 8 bases identical to TRBD2. V trimming: 2 bases; J trimming: 4 bases; junction bases outside the gene matches: 7. The CDR3 covers 15 residues. In germline, CDR1 is SGHTA, CDR2 FQGNSA. Filled out from reference TRBV7-2 and TRBJ2-7, the complete variable domain reads GAGVSQSPSNKVTEKGKDVELRCDPISGHTALYWYRQSLGQGLEFLIYFQGNSAPDKSGLPSDRFSAERTGGSVSTLTIQRTQQEDSAVYLCASSLPGTSKYEQYFGPGTRLTVT.

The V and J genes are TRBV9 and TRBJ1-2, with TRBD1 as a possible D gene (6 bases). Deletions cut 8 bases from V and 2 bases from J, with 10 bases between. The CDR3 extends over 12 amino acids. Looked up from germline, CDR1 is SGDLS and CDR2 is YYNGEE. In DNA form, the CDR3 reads TGTGCCAGTCAAGGACAGAACTATGGCTACACCTTC. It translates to CASQGQNYGYTF. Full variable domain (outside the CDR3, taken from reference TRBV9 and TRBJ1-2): DSGVTQTPKHLITATGQRVTLRCSPRSGDLSVYWYQQSLDQGLQFLIQYYNGEERAKGNILERFSAQQFPDLHSELNLSSLELGDSALYFCASQGQNYGYTFGSGTRLTVV.